This T cell receptor beta chain was sequenced in a study of neoadjuvant anti-PD-1 for oral cavity cancer. About the study: Non-progressing patients received a fourth nivolumab dose near day 43, then surgery on days 50-56.

Regarding this clone: Its matching antigen is unknown.

Overall study results and limits: PBMC Gini-index clonality exceeded responders' in non-responders post-nivolumab. With three patients per group, TCR findings need larger cohorts.

TCRdb keeps only in-frame clones here, not all; method: immunoSEQ multiplex PCR. This repertoire shows about 14,000 clones, about 74% found once; its top ten account for under 4%. Time point defined: after neoadjuvant nivolumab, at surgical resection. Cohort: HPV-negative, locally advanced oral cavity squamous cell carcinoma patients. Germline lookup yields CDR1 MNHNY and CDR2 SVGAGI (reference sequence). The CDR3 runs 15 residues. The V end lost 6 bases, the J end lost 4 bases, and 18 bases lay between the germline ends. The material sequenced was PBMCs, taken after nivolumab (anti-PD-1) treatment. V usage is TRBV6-6 and J usage is TRBJ2-5, with D possibly matching TRBD2 (6 bases). This receptor was obtained from a person aged 40 to 85 with oral cavity squamous cell carcinoma. CDR3 amino acids: CASRTDFRERETQYF. The CDR3 region has the DNA TGTGCCAGCAGGACGGATTTTCGGGAGCGAGAGACCCAGTACTTC.